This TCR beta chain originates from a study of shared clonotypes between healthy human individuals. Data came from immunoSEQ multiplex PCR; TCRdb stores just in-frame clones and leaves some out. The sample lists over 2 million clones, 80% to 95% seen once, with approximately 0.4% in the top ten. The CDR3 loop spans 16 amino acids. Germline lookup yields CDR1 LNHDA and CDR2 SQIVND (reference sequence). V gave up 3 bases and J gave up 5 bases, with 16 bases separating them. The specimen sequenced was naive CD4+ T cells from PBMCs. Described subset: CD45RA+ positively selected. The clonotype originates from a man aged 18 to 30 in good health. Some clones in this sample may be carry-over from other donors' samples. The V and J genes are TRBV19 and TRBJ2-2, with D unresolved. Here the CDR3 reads CASSIFGYMGTGELFF. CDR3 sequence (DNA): TGTGCCAGTAGTATTTTCGGTTACATGGGAACCGGGGAGCTGTTTTTT.